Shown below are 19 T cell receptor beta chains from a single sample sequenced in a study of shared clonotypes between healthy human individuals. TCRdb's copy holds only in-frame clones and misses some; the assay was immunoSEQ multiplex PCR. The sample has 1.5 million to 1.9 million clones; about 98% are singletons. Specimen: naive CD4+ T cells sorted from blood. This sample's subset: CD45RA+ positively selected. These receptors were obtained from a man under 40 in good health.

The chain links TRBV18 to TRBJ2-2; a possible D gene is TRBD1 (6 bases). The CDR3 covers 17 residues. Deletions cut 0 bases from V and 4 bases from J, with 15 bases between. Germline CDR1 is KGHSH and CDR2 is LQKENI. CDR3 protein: CASSPPGHNLGTGELFF. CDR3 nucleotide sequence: TGTGCCAGCTCACCACCGGGACACAACTTGGGCACCGGGGAGCTGTTTTTT.

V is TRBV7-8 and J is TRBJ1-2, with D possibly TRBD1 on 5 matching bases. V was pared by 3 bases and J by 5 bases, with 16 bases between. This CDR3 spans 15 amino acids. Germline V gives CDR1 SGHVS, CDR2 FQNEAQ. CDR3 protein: CASSLAGGEAYGYTF. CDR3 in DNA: TGTGCCAGCAGCTTGGCCGGGGGGGAGGCTTATGGCTACACCTTC.

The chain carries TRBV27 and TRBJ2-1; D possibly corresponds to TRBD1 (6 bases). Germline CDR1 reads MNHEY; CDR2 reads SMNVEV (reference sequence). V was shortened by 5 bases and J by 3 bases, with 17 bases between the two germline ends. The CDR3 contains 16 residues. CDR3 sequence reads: CASSASGQLLYNEQFF. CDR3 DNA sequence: TGTGCCAGCAGTGCGTCCGGACAGCTCCTCTACAATGAGCAGTTCTTC.

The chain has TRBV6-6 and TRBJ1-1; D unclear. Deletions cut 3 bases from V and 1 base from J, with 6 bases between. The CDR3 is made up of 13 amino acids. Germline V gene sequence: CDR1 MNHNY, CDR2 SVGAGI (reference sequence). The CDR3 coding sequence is TGTGCCAGCAGTTATCAAGCGAACACTGAAGCTTTCTTT. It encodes CASSYQANTEAFF.

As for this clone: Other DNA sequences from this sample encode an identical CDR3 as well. The CDR3 sequence is CASSVGSTDTQYF. As DNA, the CDR3 is TGTGCCAGCAGCGTCGGGTCCACAGATACGCAGTATTTT. The rearrangement joins TRBV9 to TRBJ2-3, with D hard to call. Trimming pared 2 bases from V and 2 bases from J, leaving 6 bases between. Germline V gives CDR1 SGDLS, CDR2 YYNGEE. The CDR3 extends over 13 amino acids.

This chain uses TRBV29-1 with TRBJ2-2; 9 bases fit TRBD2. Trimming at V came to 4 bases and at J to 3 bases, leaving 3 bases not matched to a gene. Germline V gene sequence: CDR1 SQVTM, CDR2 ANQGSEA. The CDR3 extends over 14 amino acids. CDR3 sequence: CSVGSGRHTGELFF. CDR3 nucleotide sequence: TGCAGCGTTGGTAGCGGGAGACACACCGGGGAGCTGTTTTTT.

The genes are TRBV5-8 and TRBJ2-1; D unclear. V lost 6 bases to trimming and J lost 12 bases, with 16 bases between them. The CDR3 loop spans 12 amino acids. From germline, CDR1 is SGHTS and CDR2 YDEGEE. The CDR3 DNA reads TGTGCCAGCACCCTCCCTATGGTGAGGCAGTTCTTC. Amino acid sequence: CASTLPMVRQFF. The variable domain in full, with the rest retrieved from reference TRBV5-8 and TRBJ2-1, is EAGVTQSPTHLIKTRGQQATLRCSPISGHTSVYWYQQALGLGLQFLLWYDEGEERNRGNFPPRFSGRQFPNYSSELNVNALELEDSALYLCASTLPMVRQFFGPGTRLTVL.

CDR3 protein: CATQTTTAYTDTQYF. Here the CDR3 DNA reads TGTGCCACCCAAACGACGACTGCCTACACAGATACGCAGTATTTT. The rearrangement joins TRBV19 to TRBJ2-3; D unclear. The length of the CDR3 is 15 residues. Trimming cost V 10 bases and J 2 bases, with 19 bases left between them. CDR1 LNHDA and CDR2 SQIVND come from the germline V gene (reference sequence).

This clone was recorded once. The DNA of the CDR3 is TGCGCCAGCAGCTATGGGACAGGGTCTCAGCCCCAGCATTTT. Protein: CASSYGTGSQPQHF. V usage is TRBV5-1 and J usage is TRBJ1-5; TRBD1 matches 9 bases. The CDR3 extends over 14 amino acids. The V gene end was trimmed by 3 bases and the J gene end by 6 bases; junction bases not matched to a gene: 4. Looked up from germline, CDR1 is SGHRS and CDR2 is YFSETQ.

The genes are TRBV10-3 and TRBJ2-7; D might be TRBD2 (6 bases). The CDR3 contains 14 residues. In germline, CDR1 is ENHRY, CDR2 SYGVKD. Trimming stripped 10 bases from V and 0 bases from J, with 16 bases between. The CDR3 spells CATHSGTSSYEQYF. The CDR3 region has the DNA TGTGCCACCCATAGCGGCACGAGCTCCTACGAGCAGTACTTC.

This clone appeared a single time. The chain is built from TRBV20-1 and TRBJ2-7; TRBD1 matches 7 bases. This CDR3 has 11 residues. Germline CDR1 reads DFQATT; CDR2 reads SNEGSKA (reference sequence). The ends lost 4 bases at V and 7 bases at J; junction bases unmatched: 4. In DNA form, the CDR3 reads TGCAGTGCTACGGACAGGTCGGAGCAGTACTTC. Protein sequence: CSATDRSEQYF.

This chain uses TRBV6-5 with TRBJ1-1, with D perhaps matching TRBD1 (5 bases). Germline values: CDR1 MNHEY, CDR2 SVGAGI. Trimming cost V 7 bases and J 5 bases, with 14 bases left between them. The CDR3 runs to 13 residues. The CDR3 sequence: CASTSPRGTEAFF. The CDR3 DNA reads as TGTGCCAGCACCTCGCCTAGGGGAACTGAAGCTTTCTTT.

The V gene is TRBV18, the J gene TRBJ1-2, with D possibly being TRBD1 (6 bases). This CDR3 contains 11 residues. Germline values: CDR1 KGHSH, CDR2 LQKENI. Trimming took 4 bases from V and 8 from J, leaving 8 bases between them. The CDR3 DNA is TGTGCCAGCTCACAGCAGGGGGGCTACACCTTC. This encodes CASSQQGGYTF. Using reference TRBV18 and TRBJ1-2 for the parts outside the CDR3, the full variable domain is NAGVMQNPRHLVRRRGQEARLRCSPMKGHSHVYWYRQLPEEGLKFMVYLQKENIIDESGMPKERFSAEFPKEGPSILRIQQVVRGDSAAYFCASSQQGGYTFGSGTRLTVV.

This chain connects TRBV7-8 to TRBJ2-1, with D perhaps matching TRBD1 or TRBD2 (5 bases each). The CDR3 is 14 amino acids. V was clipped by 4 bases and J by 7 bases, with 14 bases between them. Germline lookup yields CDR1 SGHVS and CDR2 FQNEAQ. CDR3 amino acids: CASSSPGPRNEQFF. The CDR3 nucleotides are TGTGCCAGCAGCTCCCCGGGGCCGAGGAATGAGCAGTTCTTC.

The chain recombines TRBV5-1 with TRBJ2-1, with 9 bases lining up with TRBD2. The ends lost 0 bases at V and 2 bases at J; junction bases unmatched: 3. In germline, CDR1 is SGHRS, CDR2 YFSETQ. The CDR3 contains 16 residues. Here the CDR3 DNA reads TGCGCCAGCAGCTTGGAGGGCGGGAGGGCCTACAATGAGCAGTTCTTC. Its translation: CASSLEGGRAYNEQFF.

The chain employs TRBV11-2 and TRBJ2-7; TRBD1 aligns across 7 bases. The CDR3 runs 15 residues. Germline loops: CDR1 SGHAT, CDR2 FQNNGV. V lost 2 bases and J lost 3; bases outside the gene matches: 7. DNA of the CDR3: TGTGCCAGCAGCTTACTACCGGGGACAGACTACGAGCAGTACTTC. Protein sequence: CASSLLPGTDYEQYF.

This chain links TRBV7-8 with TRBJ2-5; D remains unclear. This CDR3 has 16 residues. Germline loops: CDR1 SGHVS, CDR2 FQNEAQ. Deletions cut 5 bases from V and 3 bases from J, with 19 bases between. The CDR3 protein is CASSHLTQVQKETQYF. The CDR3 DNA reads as TGTGCCAGCAGCCATCTGACCCAAGTCCAAAAAGAGACCCAGTACTTC.

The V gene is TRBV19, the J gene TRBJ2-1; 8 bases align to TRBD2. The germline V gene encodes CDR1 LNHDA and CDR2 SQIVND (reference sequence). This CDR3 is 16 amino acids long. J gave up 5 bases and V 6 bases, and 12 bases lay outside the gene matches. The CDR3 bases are TGTGCCAGTAGCGAGCGGGGGTTCCCCCCCCACAATGAGCAGTTCTTC. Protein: CASSERGFPPHNEQFF.

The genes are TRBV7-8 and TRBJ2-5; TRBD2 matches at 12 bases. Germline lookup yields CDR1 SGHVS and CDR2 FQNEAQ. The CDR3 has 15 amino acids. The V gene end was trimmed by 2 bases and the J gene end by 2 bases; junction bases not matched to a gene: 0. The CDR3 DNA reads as TGTGCCAGCAGCTTAACTAGCGGGAGGCAAGAGACCCAGTACTTC. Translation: CASSLTSGRQETQYF.